This TCR beta chain was sequenced in a study of identical twins. TCRdb re-called the 5' RACE reads through MiXCR, storing one row per CDR3 protein. Counted here are about 240,000 distinct CDR3 sequences, roughly a tenth occurring once; the ten biggest clones make up about a tenth. This clonotype was picked up a small number of times. The sequence derives from a man aged 45-65 years in good health. Sequenced sample: memory T cells sorted from blood.

The CDR3 spells CASSLFAGGGETQYF. CDR3 coding DNA: TGTGCCAGCAGTTTGTTTGCAGGGGGCGGAGAGACCCAGTACTTC. The chain links TRBV12-3 or TRBV12-4 to TRBJ2-5; TRBD1 agrees at 8 bases. The CDR3 totals 15 residues. V gave up 3 bases and J gave up 4 bases; unmatched junction bases: 7.